The rows below give T cell receptor beta chains drawn from one sample of a study of vaccination and CD4 T cells after COVID-19. These receptors' targets are unknown. TCRdb re-called the PCR reads through MiXCR, storing one row per CDR3 protein. The table lists about 7,800 distinct CDR3 sequences, approximately 59% of them singletons. The sample was CD4+ T cells from blood, cultured in vitro. The source is a human donor who had recovered from COVID-19. Both conserved end residues are part of each CDR3. The D gene is left open where the match is weak. The size entry is marked missing in some rows and otherwise reads once, few, many or a size class.

NA	16	few	TRBV11-2	TRBJ1-3	TGTGCCAGCAGCCCCCAAAGGGGAAGAGGTGGAAACACCATATATTTT	CASSPQRGRGGNTIYF
NA	15	NA	TRBV28	TRBJ2-7	TGTGCCAGCAGTTTGTACGGGGCGGTTAGGTCGGGGCAGTACTTC	CASSLYGAVRSGQYF
NA	15	NA	TRBV21-1	TRBJ1-5	TGTGCCAGCAGCAAAGCGCTAACAGGGTATCAGCCCCAGCATTTT	CASSKALTGYQPQHF
NA	15	NA	TRBV6-2/TRBV6-3	TRBJ2-7	TGTGCCAGCAGTTATGCAACAACTGGCTCCTACGAGCAGTACTTC	CASSYATTGSYEQYF
NA	14	NA	TRBV5-1	TRBJ2-3	TGCGCCAGCAGGGCGGGGTCTAGCACAGATACGCAGTATTTT	CASRAGSSTDTQYF
TRBD2	15	NA	TRBV6-2/TRBV6-3	TRBJ2-7	TGTGCCAGCAGTTACTCGACGGGGGGGACCTACGAGCAGTACTTC	CASSYSTGGTYEQYF
NA	15	few	TRBV19	TRBJ1-2	TGTGCCAGTAGTGCATACCGGGACGGTAACTATGGCTACACCTTC	CASSAYRDGNYGYTF
TRBD2	16	NA	TRBV7-9	TRBJ2-7	TGTGCCAGCAGCACTCCAAGAGGGACTAGTAAATACGAGCAGTACTTC	CASSTPRGTSKYEQYF
NA	16	NA	TRBV15	TRBJ2-7	TGTGCCACCAGCAGAGGGGGGGCAGTCGCCTCCTACGAGCAGTACTTC	CATSRGGAVASYEQYF
NA	17	NA	TRBV27	TRBJ2-5	TGTGCCAGCAGTTTATTCGGGACAAACACGGGCATAGAGACCCAGTACTTC	CASSLFGTNTGIETQYF
NA	13	NA	TRBV28	TRBJ2-3	TGTGCCTGGGGGGCAGATAGCACAGATACGCAGTATTTT	CAWGADSTDTQYF
NA	14	NA	TRBV10-3	TRBJ2-7	TGTGCCATCAGTGTGGGGACGGGCTCCTACGAGCAGTACTTC	CAISVGTGSYEQYF
NA	15	NA	TRBV18	TRBJ2-5	TGTGCCAGCTCACCACAGGACTACGGTTGGGGGACCCAGTACTTC	CASSPQDYGWGTQYF
NA	14	once	TRBV18	TRBJ2-7	TGTGCCAGCTCACCCCCGACTATCGCCTACGAGCAGTACTTC	CASSPPTIAYEQYF
TRBD1	15	few	TRBV7-2	TRBJ2-5	TGTGCCAGCAGCTTAAATTCAGGGGGACGAGAGACCCAGTACTTC	CASSLNSGGRETQYF
NA	16	few	TRBV15	TRBJ1-3	TGTGCCACCAGCAGAGGGGAAGGGCCTGTTGGAAACACCATATATTTT	CATSRGEGPVGNTIYF
NA	14	NA	TRBV6-1	TRBJ1-4	TGTGCCAGCAGTGAAGGACAGAGGGCCCAAAAACTGTTTTTT	CASSEGQRAQKLFF
NA	12	large	TRBV27	TRBJ2-3	TGTGCCAGCAGAAAACTTAGCCATACGCAGTATTTT	CASRKLSHTQYF
NA	12	NA	TRBV7-9	TRBJ2-7	TGTGCCAGCAGCTCAGGCCGCTACGAGCAGTACTTC	CASSSGRYEQYF
TRBD2	16	NA	TRBV12-5	TRBJ2-3	TGTGCTAGTGGCCGAGGGACTAGCGGGCTCACAGATACGCAGTATTTT	CASGRGTSGLTDTQYF
NA	13	few	TRBV20-1	TRBJ1-1	TGCAGTGCTAAGTACCGGGGCTACACTGAAGCTTTCTTT	CSAKYRGYTEAFF
NA	16	NA	TRBV15	TRBJ2-1	TGTGCCACCAGCGGTTTAAAATCGAGCTCCTACAATGAGCAGTTCTTC	CATSGLKSSSYNEQFF
TRBD1	17	NA	TRBV19	TRBJ1-2	TGTGCCAGTAGACTAACCGGGACAGGGGGTTTTATCTATGGCTACACCTTC	CASRLTGTGGFIYGYTF
NA	14	NA	TRBV7-2	TRBJ2-5	TGTGCCAGCAGCTCCGGGGGGCTAGCCGTGGCCCAGTACTTC	CASSSGGLAVAQYF
NA	15	NA	TRBV27	TRBJ1-5	TGTGCCAGCAGTACGCAGGGGTTCCGCAATCAGCCCCAGCATTTT	CASSTQGFRNQPQHF
NA	13	once	TRBV7-3	TRBJ2-5	TGTGCCAGCAGCTTAAGCGGGCTGGAGACCCAGTACTTC	CASSLSGLETQYF
NA	12	few	TRBV7-2	TRBJ2-5	TGTGCCAGCAGCTCGTACCAAGAGACCCAGTACTTC	CASSSYQETQYF
NA	13	once	TRBV2	TRBJ1-4	TGTGCCAGCAGTGACAGTTACGATGAAAAACTGTTTTTT	CASSDSYDEKLFF
NA	14	NA	TRBV20-1	TRBJ1-5	TGCAGTGCGGTGTACAGACTTAGCAATCAGCCCCAGCATTTT	CSAVYRLSNQPQHF
NA	14	NA	TRBV2	TRBJ2-3	TGTGCCAGCAGTGATTCGGTTTACACAGATACGCAGTATTTT	CASSDSVYTDTQYF
NA	14	NA	TRBV28	TRBJ1-2	TGTGCCAGCAGTGCTGGGACGGTTAACTATGGCTACACCTTC	CASSAGTVNYGYTF
NA	15	NA	TRBV19	TRBJ2-3	TGTGCCAGTACTGTCCCGGGCCGAAGCACAGATACGCAGTATTTT	CASTVPGRSTDTQYF
NA	16	once	TRBV10-1	TRBJ1-6	TGCGCCAGCAGTGAGTCGACGGCAGGGCGCAATTCACCCCTCCACTTT	CASSESTAGRNSPLHF
NA	14	NA	TRBV5-4	TRBJ1-2	TGTGCCAGCAGCGGCTTAGGGGGGGCGCTTGCCTACACCTTC	CASSGLGGALAYTF
NA	16	once	TRBV27	TRBJ1-6	TGTGCCAGCAGTTTACTGGGACGGGCTAGTAATTCACCCCTCCACTTT	CASSLLGRASNSPLHF
NA	15	NA	TRBV28	TRBJ1-2	TGTGCCAGCAGTTTATCCCCCGGACAAAACTATGGCTACACCTTC	CASSLSPGQNYGYTF
NA	15	NA	TRBV28	TRBJ1-2	TGTGCCAGCAGTCCCAGGGCGAGGGTCTTCTATGGCTACACCTTC	CASSPRARVFYGYTF
NA	14	few	TRBV12-3/TRBV12-4	TRBJ1-2	TGTGCCAGCAGTTTACGGCAGAGTAACTATGGCTACACCTTC	CASSLRQSNYGYTF
TRBD1	16	once	TRBV28	TRBJ1-6	TGTGCCAGCAGATCACAGGGGGCATTAGATAATTCACCCCTCCACTTT	CASRSQGALDNSPLHF
NA	13	NA	TRBV27	TRBJ2-2	TGTGCCAGCAGTTTTTGGGGGTCCGGGGAGCTGTTTTTT	CASSFWGSGELFF
TRBD2	17	NA	TRBV7-9	TRBJ2-2	TGTGCCAGCAGCCGCGGACTAGCGGGGGGGCACACCGGGGAGCTGTTTTTT	CASSRGLAGGHTGELFF
NA	14	NA	TRBV28	TRBJ2-7	TGTGCCAGCAGTCCCCAGCCTGGAAGGGACGAGCAGTACTTC	CASSPQPGRDEQYF
NA	19	NA	TRBV27	TRBJ1-2	TGTGCCAGCAGTTCCTATATACACAGGCTCCGAACCAGCGGGTATGGCTACACCTTC	CASSSYIHRLRTSGYGYTF
NA	14	NA	TRBV20-1	TRBJ2-1	TGCAGTGCGATGGAGGGCAGGGCCGTTAATGAGCAGTTCTTC	CSAMEGRAVNEQFF
NA	12	NA	TRBV7-6	TRBJ1-6	TGTGCCAGCAGTACGGTGAATTCACCCCTCCACTTT	CASSTVNSPLHF